The 13 T cell receptor beta chains presented below share a single source sample, sequenced in a study of T-cell memory formation after mild COVID-19. TCRdb used MiXCR to reprocess the 5' RACE reads, holding one entry per CDR3 protein. Among about 420,000 distinct CDR3 sequences listed, 23% were seen once. Material: PBMCs or a T cell subset sorted from them (not recorded which). Receptors originate from an adult woman who had mild COVID-19 (a few samples of this study predate the infection). Cell type and time point are not known.

This clonotype has just a few counts. The J gene is TRBJ1-3, the V gene TRBV12-3 or TRBV12-4; D unclear. V lost 6 bases and J lost 1, with 10 bases in between. This CDR3 spans 14 amino acids. The CDR3 here is CASRVPGSGNTIYF. The CDR3 DNA follows: TGTGCCAGCAGGGTCCCGGGTTCTGGAAACACCATATATTTT.

This clonotype was detected a few times. The V call is TRBV18, the J call TRBJ1-5; possibly TRBD1 for D (6 bases). Trimming left V 1 base short and J 4 bases short, with 8 bases between. The CDR3 extends over 14 amino acids. CDR1 is KGHSH, CDR2 LQKENI, per germline. CDR3 bases: TGTGCCAGCTCACCACGGGGGCAGAATCAGCCCCAGCATTTT. Residues: CASSPRGQNQPQHF. Full variable domain (remainder filled in from reference TRBV18 and TRBJ1-5): NAGVMQNPRHLVRRRGQEARLRCSPMKGHSHVYWYRQLPEEGLKFMVYLQKENIIDESGMPKERFSAEFPKEGPSILRIQQVVRGDSAAYFCASSPRGQNQPQHFGDGTRLSIL.

J is TRBJ2-5 and V is TRBV24-1, with 8 bases lining up with TRBD2. The CDR3 totals 15 residues. V shed 4 bases and J 2 bases; nucleotides not matched to a gene: 5. CDR1 is KGHDR, CDR2 SFDVKD, per germline. The CDR3 loop reads CATSDPGTSQETQYF. The CDR3, as DNA: TGTGCCACCAGTGACCCAGGGACTAGTCAAGAGACCCAGTACTTC.

This clonotype was picked up a small number of times. The CDR3 nucleotides read TGTGCCAGCAGCTTAAGAGCAACTTCACCCCTCCACTTT. Its translation is CASSLRATSPLHF. V gene TRBV7-2 combines with J gene TRBJ1-6; no clear D. V dropped 2 bases and J dropped 9 bases, with 8 bases sitting between them. The CDR3 is 13 residues long. Per the germline V gene, CDR1 is SGHTA and CDR2 is FQGNSA.

A few counts support this clonotype. The V gene is TRBV20-1, the J gene TRBJ2-7, with no clear D. The CDR3 extends over 13 amino acids. V lost 1 base, J lost 0 bases, and 7 bases lay in between. Germline-derived CDR1 and CDR2 are DFQATT and SNEGSKA (reference sequence). CDR3 loop: CSARGPISYEQYF. The CDR3 bases are TGCAGTGCTAGAGGACCCATCTCCTACGAGCAGTACTTC.

The chain combines TRBV9 with TRBJ2-2, with D hard to call. Between the trimmed V and J ends, which lost 0 bases and 5 bases, there was a span of 11 bases. The CDR3 loop spans 15 amino acids. CDR1 and CDR2 from the germline V gene are SGDLS and YYNGEE. The CDR3 is CASSVAARDTGELFF. The CDR3 DNA reads TGTGCCAGCAGCGTAGCCGCTAGAGATACCGGGGAGCTGTTTTTT.

There are many counts of this clonotype. CDR3 sequence (DNA): TGCGCCAGCAGCCGTACTGGACTAGCGGGATGGAGCACCGGGGAGCTGTTTTTT. As protein: CASSRTGLAGWSTGELFF. The chain recombines TRBV5-1 with TRBJ2-2; 12 nucleotides agree with TRBD2. This CDR3 spans 18 amino acids. V trimming: 4 bases; J trimming: 4 bases; junction bases outside the gene matches: 11. Germline V CDR1 and CDR2: SGHRS, YFSETQ.

The chain combines TRBV11-3 with TRBJ2-7; D remains unclear. Trimming removed 3 bases at V and 0 bases at J, with 9 bases between. The CDR3 has 14 amino acids. CDR1 is SGHNT and CDR2 is YENEEA in the germline V gene. The CDR3 coding sequence is TGTGCCAGCAGCTTTAGAGGACCCTCCTACGAGCAGTACTTC. Translating it yields CASSFRGPSYEQYF.

The gene calls are TRBV12-3 or TRBV12-4 and TRBJ1-1; D is possibly TRBD1 (6 bases). Trimming pared 5 bases from V and 5 bases from J, leaving 12 bases between. The CDR3 length is 13 residues. The CDR3 DNA sequence: TGTGCCAGCAGTCCTGAGGGGACAACTGAAGCTTTCTTT. Residues: CASSPEGTTEAFF.

The J gene is TRBJ2-2, the V gene TRBV24-1; weak D call: TRBD1 (7 bases). The germline V gene has CDR1 KGHDR and CDR2 SFDVKD. Trimming removed 4 bases at V and 2 bases at J, with 13 bases between. The CDR3 spans 16 residues. CDR3 sequence reads: CATSERDSLNTGELFF. The CDR3 DNA is TGTGCCACCAGTGAGCGGGACAGTCTAAACACCGGGGAGCTGTTTTTT.

The chain employs TRBV2 and TRBJ2-5; D is perhaps TRBD2 (5 bases). The germline V gene encodes CDR1 SNHLY and CDR2 FYNNEI. CDR3 length: 15 residues. Trimming removed 1 base at V and 5 bases at J, with 14 bases between. The DNA of the CDR3 is TGTGCCAGCAGTGAAGGGTCAGGATGGGAGGAGACCCAGTACTTC. Translation: CASSEGSGWEETQYF.

This clonotype was found a few times. The V gene is TRBV27, the J gene TRBJ2-1; possible D gene TRBD2, 5 bases. Germline CDR1 and CDR2: MNHEY and SMNVEV (reference sequence). The V end was cut by 2 bases, the J end by 0 bases, with 8 bases between. The CDR3 is 15 residues long. CDR3 in DNA: TGTGCCAGCAGTTTACGGGGTGGCTCCTACAATGAGCAGTTCTTC. Its translation: CASSLRGGSYNEQFF.

In this sample, this clonotype turned up many times. The chain couples TRBV11-2 to TRBJ2-7, with D possibly being TRBD1 (6 bases). Per the germline V gene, CDR1 is SGHAT and CDR2 is FQNNGV. The CDR3 totals 14 residues. V lost 5 bases to trimming and J lost 7 bases, with 18 bases between them. The chain's CDR3 is CASSAPGHGLEQYF. CDR3 DNA sequence: TGTGCCAGCAGCGCACCGGGACACGGGCTGGAGCAGTACTTC.